These 28 T cell receptor beta chains originate from one sample sequenced in a study of cytomegalovirus exposure and HLA in healthy donors. Primers for the PCR totalled 60 Vbeta and 13 Jbeta. Measured with immunoSEQ multiplex PCR; TCRdb has only the in-frame clones, and not every one. The specimen's table records over 100,000 clones. Sample: PBMCs. The receptors here all came from a woman in her 40s in good health and CMV-seropositive.

The chain combines TRBV18 with TRBJ2-1; possibly TRBD2 for D (6 bases). The CDR3 is 15 residues long. V was shortened by 0 bases and J by 6 bases, with 12 bases between the two germline ends. Germline V CDR1 and CDR2: KGHSH, LQKENI. CDR3 loop: CASSPPWAGGNEQFF. In DNA, the CDR3 is TGTGCCAGCTCACCACCTTGGGCCGGGGGCAATGAGCAGTTCTTC.

This chain connects TRBV7-3 to TRBJ1-1; unclear D gene. Trimming left V 6 bases short and J 0 bases short, with 11 bases between. This CDR3 region has 14 residues. The germline V gene has CDR1 SGHTA and CDR2 FQGTGA. The CDR3 sequence: CASRDGGMNTEAFF. DNA of the CDR3: TGTGCCAGCAGGGACGGAGGAATGAACACTGAAGCTTTCTTT.

Concerning this clone itself: This sample also contains other DNA sequences that code for the same CDR3. The chain links TRBV6-4 to TRBJ2-1, with 8 bases fitting TRBD2. There are 14 residues in the CDR3. Germline CDR1 MRHNA, CDR2 SNTAGT. Trimming at V came to 4 bases and at J to 10 bases, leaving 9 bases not matched to a gene. The CDR3 sequence is CASSVSGAADEQFF. The CDR3 DNA follows: TGTGCCAGCAGTGTTAGCGGGGCCGCGGACGAGCAGTTCTTC.

The rearrangement uses TRBV11-2 and TRBJ2-7; D is ambiguous. V lost 5 bases to trimming and J lost 6 bases, with 8 bases between them. This CDR3 is 11 amino acids long. CDR1 SGHAT and CDR2 FQNNGV come from the germline V gene. CDR3 sequence (DNA): TGTGCCAGCAGCCCCGGTGTCGAGCAGTACTTC. This encodes CASSPGVEQYF.

The V and J genes are TRBV27 and TRBJ1-2; the D gene is possibly TRBD1 (5 bases). The ends were cut back, 6 bases at V and 7 bases at J, with 12 bases in the middle. The CDR3 loop spans 12 amino acids. CDR1 and CDR2 (germline): MNHEY, SMNVEV (reference sequence). CDR3 sequence: CASRQGSSGYTF. The CDR3 DNA reads as TGTGCCAGCAGGCAGGGTAGTTCTGGCTACACCTTC.

V usage is TRBV18 and J usage is TRBJ1-5; the match to TRBD1 covers 7 bases. Germline values: CDR1 KGHSH, CDR2 LQKENI. Trimming at V came to 1 base and at J to 7 bases, leaving 4 bases not matched to a gene. The CDR3 runs to 14 residues. The CDR3: CASSPQGAKQPQHF. In DNA, the CDR3 is TGTGCCAGCTCACCACAGGGGGCGAAGCAGCCCCAGCATTTT.

The V and J genes are TRBV7-9 and TRBJ2-3; TRBD2 matches at 8 bases. CDR1 is SEHNR, CDR2 FQNEAQ, per germline (reference sequence). The length of the CDR3 is 19 residues. V dropped 5 bases and J dropped 1; count of bases not matched to a gene: 17. The CDR3, as DNA: TGTGCCAGCAGCCCCTGGGTTAGCGGGATCCATCTAGGCACAGATACGCAGTATTTT. Residues: CASSPWVSGIHLGTDTQYF.

The rearrangement joins TRBV7-2 to TRBJ1-2, with D possibly being TRBD1 (6 bases). Trimming pared 6 bases from V and 8 bases from J, leaving 13 bases between. The CDR3 runs 12 residues. Looked up from germline, CDR1 is SGHTA and CDR2 is FQGNSA. The CDR3 DNA reads as TGTGCCAGCAGTTTTACCGACAGGGGCTACACCTTC. This sequence encodes CASSFTDRGYTF.

V usage is TRBV28 and J usage is TRBJ2-7, with 9 bases matching TRBD2. Germline trimming cut 5 bases from V and 4 bases from J; bases unmatched to any gene: 9. Looked up from germline, CDR1 is MDHEN and CDR2 is SYDVKM. The CDR3 is made up of 15 amino acids. CDR3 amino acids: CASSPRAGGGYEQYF. The DNA of the CDR3 is TGTGCCAGCAGTCCGCGGGCGGGAGGGGGGTACGAGCAGTACTTC.

J is TRBJ1-2 and V is TRBV29-1; TRBD1 aligns across 7 bases. V lost 3 bases, J lost 4 bases, and 11 bases stayed unmatched. This CDR3 spans 15 amino acids. Germline V gives CDR1 SQVTM, CDR2 ANQGSEA. The CDR3 loop reads CSVDTSAGGFYGYTF. CDR3 DNA sequence: TGCAGCGTTGACACAAGCGCAGGGGGGTTCTATGGCTACACCTTC.

The rearrangement uses TRBV11-3 and TRBJ2-2, with TRBD2 as a possible D gene (5 bases). Germline V lookup: CDR1 SGHNT, CDR2 YENEEA. The CDR3 has 14 residues. Deletions cut 5 bases from V and 6 bases from J, with 13 bases between. The CDR3 DNA is TGTGCCAGCAGCGCGACCGGGGTACCCGGGGAGCTGTTTTTT. This encodes CASSATGVPGELFF.

CDR3 sequence reads: CASSIRTGDYNEQFF. DNA of the CDR3: TGTGCCAGCAGCATAAGGACAGGGGACTACAATGAGCAGTTCTTC. The chain joins TRBV7-2 to TRBJ2-1; TRBD1 matches 9 bases. CDR1 and CDR2 from the germline V gene are SGHTA and FQGNSA. The CDR3 sequence is 15 residues long. Trimming removed 5 bases from V and 3 bases from J; junction bases left unmatched: 5.

J is TRBJ2-7 and V is TRBV5-6; TRBD2 is a possible D gene (6 bases). The CDR3 extends over 13 amino acids. Germline V CDR1 and CDR2: SGHDT, YYEEEE. Trimming pared 4 bases from V and 1 base from J, leaving 9 bases between. As DNA, the CDR3 is TGTGCCAGCAGCCCCGGGAGTTCCTACGAGCAGTACTTC. This gives the protein CASSPGSSYEQYF.

The V and J genes are TRBV6-5 and TRBJ2-2; 11 nucleotides agree with TRBD1. The germline gives CDR1 MNHEY, CDR2 SVGAGI. V was pared by 2 bases and J by 5 bases, with 4 bases of the junction left unmatched. This CDR3 region has 16 residues. The CDR3, as DNA: TGTGCCAGCAGTTACGCGGGACAGGGGGTTACCGGGGAGCTGTTTTTT. Translating it yields CASSYAGQGVTGELFF.

The J gene is TRBJ1-2, the V gene TRBV6-5; D is ambiguous. The ends were cut back, 5 bases at V and 2 bases at J, with 6 bases in the middle. The length of the CDR3 is 12 residues. CDR1 is MNHEY, CDR2 SVGAGI, per germline. The CDR3 DNA follows: TGTGCCAGCAGTCCGGGGAACTATGGCTACACCTTC. Encoded protein: CASSPGNYGYTF.

V and J are TRBV30 and TRBJ1-3; D not certain. The germline V gene encodes CDR1 GTSNPN and CDR2 SVGIG (reference sequence). Trimming cost V 0 bases and J 0 bases, with 15 bases left between them. The CDR3 is made up of 17 amino acids. CDR3 bases: TGTGCCTGGAGTGTAGGGCAGCGGCCTTTCTCTGGAAACACCATATATTTT. Amino acids: CAWSVGQRPFSGNTIYF.

The gene calls are TRBV27 and TRBJ2-5; no firm D call. CDR3 length: 14 residues. Germline loops: CDR1 MNHEY, CDR2 SMNVEV (reference sequence). V lost 7 bases and J lost 0, with 12 bases in between. The CDR3 here is CASKFSRHQETQYF. Written as DNA, the CDR3 is TGTGCCAGCAAGTTTTCGCGCCACCAAGAGACCCAGTACTTC.

The chain couples TRBV5-4 to TRBJ2-7, with D maybe TRBD2 (6 bases). With 4 bases removed from V and 1 base from J, the gap between germline ends came to 12 bases. The CDR3 runs 14 residues. Germline values: CDR1 SGHNT, CDR2 YYREEE (reference sequence). CDR3 coding DNA: TGTGCCAGCAGCGAGGAGGGTTTGTCCTACGAGCAGTACTTC. It codes for CASSEEGLSYEQYF.

This chain uses TRBV7-2 with TRBJ2-3; D gene unclear. Trimming pared 1 base from V and 6 bases from J, leaving 8 bases between. This CDR3 is built from 13 residues. Germline V lookup: CDR1 SGHTA, CDR2 FQGNSA. The CDR3 DNA sequence: TGTGCCAGCAGCTTAGACGGGTTGGATACGCAGTATTTT. Translated, it gives CASSLDGLDTQYF.

CDR3 sequence: CASSLDSLTEAFF. DNA for the CDR3: TGTGCCAGCAGCTTGGACAGCCTTACTGAAGCTTTCTTT. The rearrangement uses TRBV5-4 and TRBJ1-1, with unresolved D. From germline, CDR1 is SGHNT and CDR2 YYREEE (reference sequence). There are 13 residues in the CDR3. V lost 0 bases and J 5 bases, leaving 8 bases between the germline ends.

A remark on this clone: Other DNA sequences in the same sample also yield this CDR3. The V gene is TRBV5-1, the J gene TRBJ1-3; D perhaps matches TRBD1 (5 bases). Per the germline V gene, CDR1 is SGHRS and CDR2 is YFSETQ. The CDR3 extends over 14 amino acids. V was pared by 2 bases and J by 2 bases, with 8 bases between. The CDR3 here is CASSFGTPGNTIYF. The CDR3 region has the DNA TGCGCCAGCAGCTTCGGGACTCCTGGAAACACCATATATTTT.

J is TRBJ2-1 and V is TRBV18; D possibly corresponds to TRBD2 (5 bases). The V and J ends lost 3 bases and 8 bases respectively, with 11 bases between them. The length of the CDR3 is 13 residues. Germline V gene lookup returns CDR1 KGHSH and CDR2 LQKENI. In nucleotides, the CDR3 is TGTGCCAGCTCACCTCCAGAGGGCCATGAGCAGTTCTTC. Encoded protein: CASSPPEGHEQFF.

This sequence joins TRBV21-1 and TRBJ2-1; TRBD2, as called in the table, went unchecked against the DNA. TRBV21-1 is a recognized pseudogene. The CDR3 is made up of 18 amino acids. Written as DNA, the CDR3 is TGTGCCAGCAGCAAAAAGGGACTAGCGGGGGCTGCAAGCAATGAGCAGTTCTTC. Its translation is CASSKKGLAGAASNEQFF.

This sequence joins TRBV25-1 and TRBJ2-5; unclear D gene. The closer fit of TRBJ2-7 to the DNA end suggests the J call may be wrong. The CDR3 has 15 residues. Per germline, CDR1 MGHDK and CDR2 SYGVNS. The CDR3 sequence is CASSEPTTPGYEQYF. Here the CDR3 DNA reads TGTGCCAGCAGTGAACCAACGACCCCCGGGTACGAGCAGTACTTC.

V gene TRBV7-3 combines with J gene TRBJ2-3; the D is unclear. V lost 1 base, J lost 2 bases, and 10 bases lay in between. The CDR3 is made up of 15 amino acids. Germline lookup yields CDR1 SGHTA and CDR2 FQGTGA. Here the CDR3 reads CASSLSPFSTDTQYF. The CDR3, as DNA: TGTGCCAGCAGCTTAAGTCCCTTCTCCACAGATACGCAGTATTTT. The full variable domain, rest sourced from reference TRBV7-3 and TRBJ2-3, is GAGVSQTPSNKVTEKGKYVELRCDPISGHTALYWYRQSLGQGPEFLIYFQGTGAADDSGLPNDRFFAVRPEGSVSTLKIQRTERGDSAVYLCASSLSPFSTDTQYFGPGTRLTVL.

The chain links TRBV6-4 to TRBJ1-5; D unclear. CDR1 and CDR2 from the germline V gene are MRHNA and SNTAGT. This CDR3 comprises 13 residues. Trimming cost V 3 bases and J 6 bases, with 9 bases left between them. The CDR3 is CASSEAPTQPQHF. The CDR3 coding sequence is TGTGCCAGCAGTGAAGCCCCCACTCAGCCCCAGCATTTT.

This rearrangement joins TRBV7-6 to TRBJ2-3; 8 bases align to TRBD1. This CDR3 comprises 15 residues. Germline V gene sequence: CDR1 SGHVS, CDR2 FNYEAQ. V lost 6 bases and J lost 6; bases outside the gene matches: 11. This CDR3 reads CASSFSGTGYDTQYF. The CDR3 DNA sequence: TGTGCCAGCAGTTTTTCCGGGACAGGCTACGATACGCAGTATTTT.

V gene TRBV18 combines with J gene TRBJ2-1; unclear D gene. The CDR3 is 15 residues long. The V end was cut by 2 bases, the J end by 6 bases, with 14 bases between. Germline V CDR1 and CDR2: KGHSH, LQKENI. The CDR3 nucleotides are TGTGCCAGCTCACCAACTACTCCTAAAGGCAATGAGCAGTTCTTC. Protein product: CASSPTTPKGNEQFF.